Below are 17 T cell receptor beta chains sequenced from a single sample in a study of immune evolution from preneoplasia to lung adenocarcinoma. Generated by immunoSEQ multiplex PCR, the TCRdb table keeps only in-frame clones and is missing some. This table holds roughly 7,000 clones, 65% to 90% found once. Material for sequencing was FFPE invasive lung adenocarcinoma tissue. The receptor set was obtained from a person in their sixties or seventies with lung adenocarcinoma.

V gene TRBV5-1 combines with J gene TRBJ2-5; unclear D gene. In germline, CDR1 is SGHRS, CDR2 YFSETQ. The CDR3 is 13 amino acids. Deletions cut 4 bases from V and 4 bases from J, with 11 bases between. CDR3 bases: TGCGCCAGCAGCCCCCGGACGGGAGAGACCCAGTACTTC. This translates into CASSPRTGETQYF.

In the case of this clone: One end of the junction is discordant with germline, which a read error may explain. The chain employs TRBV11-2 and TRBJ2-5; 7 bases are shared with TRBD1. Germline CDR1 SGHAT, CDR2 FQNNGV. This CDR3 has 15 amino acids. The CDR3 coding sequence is TGTGCCAGCAACTTAGTAACAGGGGCCCAAGAGACCCAGTACTTC. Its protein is CASNLVTGAQETQYF.

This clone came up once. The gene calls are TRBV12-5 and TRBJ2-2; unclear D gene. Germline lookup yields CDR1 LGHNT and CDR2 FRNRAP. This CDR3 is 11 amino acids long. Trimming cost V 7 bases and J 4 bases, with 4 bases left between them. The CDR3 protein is CASASTGELFF. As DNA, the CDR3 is TGTGCTAGTGCCTCCACCGGGGAGCTGTTTTTT.

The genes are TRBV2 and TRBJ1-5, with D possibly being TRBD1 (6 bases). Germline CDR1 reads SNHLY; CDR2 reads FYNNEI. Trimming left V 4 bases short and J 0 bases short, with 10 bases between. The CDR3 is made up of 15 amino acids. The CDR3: CASSGRGDSNQPQHF. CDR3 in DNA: TGTGCCAGCAGTGGAAGGGGGGATAGCAATCAGCCCCAGCATTTT.

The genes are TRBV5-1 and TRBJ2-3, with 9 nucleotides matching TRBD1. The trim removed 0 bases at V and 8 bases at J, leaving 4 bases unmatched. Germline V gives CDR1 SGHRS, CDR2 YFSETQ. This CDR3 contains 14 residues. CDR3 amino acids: CASSLETGGLTQYF. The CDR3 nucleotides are TGCGCCAGCAGCTTGGAGACAGGGGGACTTACGCAGTATTTT.

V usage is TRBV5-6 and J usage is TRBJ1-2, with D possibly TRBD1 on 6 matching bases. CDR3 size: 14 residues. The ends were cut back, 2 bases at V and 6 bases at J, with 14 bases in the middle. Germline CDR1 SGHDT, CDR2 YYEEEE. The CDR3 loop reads CASSLIRGINGYTF. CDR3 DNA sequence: TGTGCCAGCAGCTTAATAAGGGGGATAAATGGCTACACCTTC.

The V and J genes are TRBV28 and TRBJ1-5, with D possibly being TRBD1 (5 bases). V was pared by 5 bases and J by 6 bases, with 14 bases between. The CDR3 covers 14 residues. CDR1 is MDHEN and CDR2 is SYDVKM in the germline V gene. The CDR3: CASSDRRGSQPQHF. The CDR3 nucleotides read TGTGCCAGCAGTGACCGGAGGGGCAGTCAGCCCCAGCATTTT. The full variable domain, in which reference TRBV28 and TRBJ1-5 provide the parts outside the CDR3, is DVKVTQSSRYLVKRTGEKVFLECVQDMDHENMFWYRQDPGLGLRLIYFSYDVKMKEKGDIPEGYSVSREKKERFSLILESASTNQTSMYLCASSDRRGSQPQHFGDGTRLSIL.

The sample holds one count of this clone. In nucleotides, the CDR3 is TGTGCCAGCGGCAGGACCGCTCAAAACGCACAGTACTTC. It translates to CASGRTAQNAQYF. This chain links TRBV5-8 with TRBJ2-5, with unresolved D. The CDR3 consists of 13 residues. V gave up 7 bases and J gave up 11 bases, with 21 bases separating them. In germline, CDR1 is SGHTS, CDR2 YDEGEE.

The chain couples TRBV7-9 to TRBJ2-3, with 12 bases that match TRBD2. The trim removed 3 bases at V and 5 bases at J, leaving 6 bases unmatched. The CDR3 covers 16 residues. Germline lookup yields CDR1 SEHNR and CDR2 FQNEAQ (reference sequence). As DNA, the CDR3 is TGTGCCAGCAGCTTTACGACTAGCGGGAGTGGAGATACGCAGTATTTT. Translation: CASSFTTSGSGDTQYF.

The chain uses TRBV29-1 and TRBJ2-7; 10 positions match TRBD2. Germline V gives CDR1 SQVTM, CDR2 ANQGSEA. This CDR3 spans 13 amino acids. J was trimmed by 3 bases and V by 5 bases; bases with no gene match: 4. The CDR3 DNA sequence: TGCAGCGTTAGCGGGAGGGACCACTACGAGCAGTACTTC. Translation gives CSVSGRDHYEQYF.

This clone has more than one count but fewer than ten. Written as DNA, the CDR3 is TGTGCCAGCAGTTACGGGATCAACGAGCAGTACTTC. As protein: CASSYGINEQYF. The chain is built from TRBV28 and TRBJ2-7; weak D call: TRBD2 (5 bases). V gave up 4 bases and J gave up 5 bases, with 9 bases separating them. Germline CDR1 MDHEN, CDR2 SYDVKM. There are 12 residues in the CDR3.

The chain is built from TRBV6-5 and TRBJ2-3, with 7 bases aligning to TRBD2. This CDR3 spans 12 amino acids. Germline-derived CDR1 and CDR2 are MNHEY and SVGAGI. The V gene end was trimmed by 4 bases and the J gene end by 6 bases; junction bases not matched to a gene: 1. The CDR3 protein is CASSWGGDTQYF. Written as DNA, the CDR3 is TGTGCCAGCAGTTGGGGGGGGGATACGCAGTATTTT.

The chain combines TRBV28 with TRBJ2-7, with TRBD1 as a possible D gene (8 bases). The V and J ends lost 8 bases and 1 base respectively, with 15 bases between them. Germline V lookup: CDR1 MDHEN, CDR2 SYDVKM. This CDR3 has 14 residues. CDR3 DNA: TGTGCCAGCGCGCAACAGGGGGGGTCCTACGAGCAGTACTTC. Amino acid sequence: CASAQQGGSYEQYF.

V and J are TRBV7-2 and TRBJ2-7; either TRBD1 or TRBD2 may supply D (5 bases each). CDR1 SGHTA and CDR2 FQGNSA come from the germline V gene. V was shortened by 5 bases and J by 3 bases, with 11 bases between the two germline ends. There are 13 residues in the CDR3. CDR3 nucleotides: TGTGCCAGCAGCACGGGACCAGTCTACGAGCAGTACTTC. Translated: CASSTGPVYEQYF.

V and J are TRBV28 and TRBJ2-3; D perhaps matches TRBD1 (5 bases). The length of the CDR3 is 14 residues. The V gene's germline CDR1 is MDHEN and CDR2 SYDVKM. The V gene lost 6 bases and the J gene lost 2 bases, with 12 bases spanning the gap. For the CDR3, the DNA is TGTGCCAGCAGGGAAGGTGGGGCCACAGATACGCAGTATTTT. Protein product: CASREGGATDTQYF.

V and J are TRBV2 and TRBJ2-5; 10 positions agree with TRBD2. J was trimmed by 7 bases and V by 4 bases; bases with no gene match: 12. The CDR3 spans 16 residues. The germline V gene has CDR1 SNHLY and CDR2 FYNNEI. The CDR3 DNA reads TGTGCCAGCAGTGCGCAAAGGACTAGCGGTAGGGGGACCCAGTACTTC. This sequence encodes CASSAQRTSGRGTQYF.

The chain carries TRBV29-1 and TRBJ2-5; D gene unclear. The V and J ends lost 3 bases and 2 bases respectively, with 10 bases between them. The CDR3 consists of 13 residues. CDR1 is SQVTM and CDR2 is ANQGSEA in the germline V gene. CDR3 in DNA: TGCAGCGTTGAGAAACAGAGACAAGAGACCCAGTACTTC. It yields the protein CSVEKQRQETQYF. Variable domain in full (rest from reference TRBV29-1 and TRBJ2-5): SAVISQKPSRDICQRGTSLTIQCQVDSQVTMMFWYRQQPGQSLTLIATANQGSEATYESGFVIDKFPISRPNLTFSTLTVSNMSPEDSSIYLCSVEKQRQETQYFGPGTRLLVL.